The T cell receptor beta chain under discussion was sequenced for a study of blood T cell repertoires in COVID-19. About the research overall: The origin of the acute and convalescent COVID-19 samples was the United States, Italy and Spain.

The germline V gene has CDR1 SQVTM and CDR2 ANQGSEA. Trimming removed 7 bases from V and 3 bases from J; junction bases left unmatched: 12. There are 14 residues in the CDR3. The authors' processing: Reference gene primer amplification gave nucleated cell count estimates. Assay used: immunoSEQ multiplex PCR; TCRdb lists only in-frame clones, some missing. V, J and clone size are taken as reported in that table, and D and trimming were inferred from the DNA itself. The sample records more than 20,000 clones, 90% being singletons. Sequencing was done on a sample of peripheral blood. The V gene is TRBV29-1, the J gene TRBJ2-7, with 7 bases identical to TRBD1. This TCR derives from a man aged 70-80 years with acute or convalescent COVID-19. The chain's CDR3 is CSAIIQGSNYEQYF. The DNA for the CDR3 is TGCAGCGCAATAATACAGGGGTCGAACTACGAGCAGTACTTC.